These 5 T cell receptor beta chains originate from one sample sequenced in a study of blood T cell repertoires in COVID-19. Assay: immunoSEQ multiplex PCR; the TCRdb copy retains only in-frame clones and omits some. The data contain roughly 120,000 clones, less than 85% of them singletons. The sequenced sample was peripheral blood. Every receptor here comes from a woman aged 55-70 years with acute or convalescent COVID-19.

The chain joins TRBV7-8 to TRBJ1-1, with 7 bases that match TRBD1. This CDR3 has 14 residues. The junction had 3 bases not matched to a gene; V was cut back by 3 bases and J by 2 bases. The germline V gene has CDR1 SGHVS and CDR2 FQNEAQ. CDR3 DNA: TGTGCCAGCAGCTTCCGGGACAGCAACACTGAAGCTTTCTTT. It specifies CASSFRDSNTEAFF. Supplemented by reference TRBV7-8 and TRBJ1-1, the full variable domain reads GAGVSQSPRYKVAKRGQDVALRCDPISGHVSLFWYQQALGQGPEFLTYFQNEAQLDKSGLPSDRFFAERPEGSVSTLKIQRTQQEDSAVYLCASSFRDSNTEAFFGQGTRLTVV.

The chain uses TRBV12-3 or TRBV12-4 and TRBJ2-5; 7 nucleotides align to TRBD1. This CDR3 region has 13 residues. V trimming: 3 bases; J trimming: 5 bases; junction bases outside the gene matches: 3. In nucleotides, the CDR3 is TGTGCCAGCAGTTTTACAGGGGACGAGACCCAGTACTTC. This encodes CASSFTGDETQYF.

This chain joins TRBV19 and TRBJ1-3, with D uncertain. Per the germline V gene, CDR1 is LNHDA and CDR2 is SQIVND (reference sequence). With 7 bases removed from V and 0 bases from J, the gap between germline ends came to 16 bases. The CDR3 totals 16 residues. Written as DNA, the CDR3 is TGTGCCAGTACTATTACCATCCAACTCTCTGGAAACACCATATATTTT. Translation gives CASTITIQLSGNTIYF.

V is TRBV11-2 and J is TRBJ1-1, with no clear D. Germline-derived CDR1 and CDR2 are SGHAT and FQNNGV. There are 14 residues in the CDR3. Trimming removed 2 bases at V and 2 bases at J, with 9 bases between. CDR3 sequence (DNA): TGTGCCAGCAGCTTACAAGCGGGCAACACTGAAGCTTTCTTT. Amino acids: CASSLQAGNTEAFF.

The chain uses TRBV5-1 and TRBJ2-3; D possibly corresponds to TRBD2 (6 bases). From germline, CDR1 is SGHRS and CDR2 YFSETQ. This CDR3 spans 15 amino acids. The V end lost 0 bases, the J end lost 1 base, and 9 bases lay between the germline ends. The CDR3 nucleotides are TGCGCCAGCAGCTTGGGGGGCGGGGGCACAGATACGCAGTATTTT. Amino acids: CASSLGGGGTDTQYF.